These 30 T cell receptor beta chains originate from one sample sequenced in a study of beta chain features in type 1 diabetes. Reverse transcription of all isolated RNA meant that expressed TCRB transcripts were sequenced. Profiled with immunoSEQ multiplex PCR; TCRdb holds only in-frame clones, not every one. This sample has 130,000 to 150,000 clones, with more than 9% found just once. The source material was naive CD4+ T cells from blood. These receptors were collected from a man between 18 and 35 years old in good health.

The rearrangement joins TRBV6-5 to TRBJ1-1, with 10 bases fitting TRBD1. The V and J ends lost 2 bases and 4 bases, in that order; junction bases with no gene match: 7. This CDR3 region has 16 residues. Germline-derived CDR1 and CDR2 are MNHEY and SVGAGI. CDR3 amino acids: CASSYPRTGGSTEAFF. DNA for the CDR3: TGTGCCAGCAGTTACCCCCGGACAGGGGGGAGCACTGAAGCTTTCTTT.

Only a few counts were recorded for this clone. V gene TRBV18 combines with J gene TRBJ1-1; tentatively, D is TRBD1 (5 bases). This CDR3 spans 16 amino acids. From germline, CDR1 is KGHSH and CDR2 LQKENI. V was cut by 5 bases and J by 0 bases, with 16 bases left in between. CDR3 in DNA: TGTGCCAGCTCATCTCGACAGCATTATATGAACACTGAAGCTTTCTTT. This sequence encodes CASSSRQHYMNTEAFF. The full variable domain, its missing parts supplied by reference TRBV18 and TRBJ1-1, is NAGVMQNPRHLVRRRGQEARLRCSPMKGHSHVYWYRQLPEEGLKFMVYLQKENIIDESGMPKERFSAEFPKEGPSILRIQQVVRGDSAAYFCASSSRQHYMNTEAFFGQGTRLTVV.

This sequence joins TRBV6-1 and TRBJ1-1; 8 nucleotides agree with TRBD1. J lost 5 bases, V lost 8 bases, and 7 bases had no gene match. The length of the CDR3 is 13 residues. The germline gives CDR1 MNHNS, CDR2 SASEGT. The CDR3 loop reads CASGKTGATEAFF. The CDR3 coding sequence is TGTGCCAGCGGGAAGACAGGGGCGACTGAAGCTTTCTTT.

The chain's CDR3 is CASSVGLAVDQETQYF. CDR3 in DNA: TGTGCCAGCAGTGTCGGACTAGCGGTGGATCAAGAGACCCAGTACTTC. The chain has TRBV6-1 and TRBJ2-5; 10 bases are a match to TRBD2. CDR3 length: 16 residues. With V trimmed by 4 bases and J by 2 bases, 7 bases remained unmatched. Germline loops: CDR1 MNHNS, CDR2 SASEGT.

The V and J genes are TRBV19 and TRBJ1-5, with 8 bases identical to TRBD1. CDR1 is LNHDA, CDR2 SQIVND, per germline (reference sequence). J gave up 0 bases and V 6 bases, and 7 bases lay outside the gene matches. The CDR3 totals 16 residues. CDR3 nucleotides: TGTGCCAGTAGAGGGACAGGACTACATAGCAATCAGCCCCAGCATTTT. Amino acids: CASRGTGLHSNQPQHF. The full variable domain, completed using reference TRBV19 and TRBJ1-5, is DGGITQSPKYLFRKEGQNVTLSCEQNLNHDAMYWYRQDPGQGLRLIYYSQIVNDFQKGDIAEGYSVSREKKESFPLTVTSAQKNPTAFYLCASRGTGLHSNQPQHFGDGTRLSIL.

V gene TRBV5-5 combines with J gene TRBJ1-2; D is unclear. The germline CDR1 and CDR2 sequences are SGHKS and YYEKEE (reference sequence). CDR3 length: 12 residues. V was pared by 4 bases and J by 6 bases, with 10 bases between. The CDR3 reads CASSVALDGYTF. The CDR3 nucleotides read TGTGCCAGCAGCGTAGCCTTGGATGGCTACACCTTC.

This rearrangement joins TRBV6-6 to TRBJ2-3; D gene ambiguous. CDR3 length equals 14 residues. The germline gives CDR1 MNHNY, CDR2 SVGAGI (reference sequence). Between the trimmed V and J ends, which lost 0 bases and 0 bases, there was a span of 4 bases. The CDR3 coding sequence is TGTGCCAGCAGTTACTCCTACAGCACAGATACGCAGTATTTT. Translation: CASSYSYSTDTQYF.

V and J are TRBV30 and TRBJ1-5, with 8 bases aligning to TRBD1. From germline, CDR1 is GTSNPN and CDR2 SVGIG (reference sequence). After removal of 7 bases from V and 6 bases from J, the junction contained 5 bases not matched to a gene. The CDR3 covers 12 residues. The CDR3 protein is CASTTGGQPQHF. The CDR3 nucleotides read TGTGCCTCCACAACAGGGGGTCAGCCCCAGCATTTT.

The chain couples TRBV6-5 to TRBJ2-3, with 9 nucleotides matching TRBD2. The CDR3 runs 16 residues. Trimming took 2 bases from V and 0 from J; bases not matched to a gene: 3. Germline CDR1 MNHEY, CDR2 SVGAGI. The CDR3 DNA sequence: TGTGCCAGCAGTTACGGGCGGGGGGGCAGCACAGATACGCAGTATTTT. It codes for CASSYGRGGSTDTQYF.

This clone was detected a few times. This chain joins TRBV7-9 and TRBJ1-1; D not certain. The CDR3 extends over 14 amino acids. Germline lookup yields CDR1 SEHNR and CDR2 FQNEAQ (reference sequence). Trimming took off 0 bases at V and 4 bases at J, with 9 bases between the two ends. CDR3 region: CASSLAAMSTEAFF. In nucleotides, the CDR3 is TGTGCCAGCAGCTTAGCTGCGATGAGCACTGAAGCTTTCTTT.

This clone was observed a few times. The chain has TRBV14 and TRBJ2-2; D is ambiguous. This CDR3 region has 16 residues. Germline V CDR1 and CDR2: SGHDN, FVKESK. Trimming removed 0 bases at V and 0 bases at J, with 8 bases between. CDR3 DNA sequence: TGTGCCAGCAGCCAAGACCAGACTTCGAACACCGGGGAGCTGTTTTTT. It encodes CASSQDQTSNTGELFF.

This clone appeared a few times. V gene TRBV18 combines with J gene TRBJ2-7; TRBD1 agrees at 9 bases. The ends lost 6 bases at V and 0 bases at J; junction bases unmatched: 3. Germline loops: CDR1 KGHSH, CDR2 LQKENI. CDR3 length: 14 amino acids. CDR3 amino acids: CASSDRGASYEQYF. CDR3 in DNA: TGTGCCAGCTCGGACAGGGGAGCCTCCTACGAGCAGTACTTC.

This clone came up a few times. CDR3 loop: CASSLREGTDYGYTF. The DNA of the CDR3 is TGTGCCAGCAGCCTCAGAGAAGGGACAGACTATGGCTACACCTTC. The chain links TRBV4-2 to TRBJ1-2, with 7 bases lining up with TRBD1. Germline V gene data show CDR1 as LGHNA and CDR2 as YNFKEQ. This CDR3 is 15 amino acids long. The ends lost 4 bases at V and 3 bases at J; junction bases unmatched: 8.

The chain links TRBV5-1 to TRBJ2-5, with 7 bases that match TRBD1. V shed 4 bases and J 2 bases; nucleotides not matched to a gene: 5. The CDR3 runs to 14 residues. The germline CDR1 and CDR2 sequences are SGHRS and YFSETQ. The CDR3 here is CASSPGTEQETQYF. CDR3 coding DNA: TGCGCCAGCAGCCCTGGGACAGAACAAGAGACCCAGTACTTC.

CDR3 in amino acids: CASSFQQGRGTYNSPLHF. In DNA, the CDR3 is TGTGCCAGCAGCTTCCAACAGGGGCGCGGGACCTATAATTCACCCCTCCACTTT. V is TRBV7-9 and J is TRBJ1-6; 7 bases fit TRBD1. This CDR3 has 18 residues. Germline CDR1 SEHNR, CDR2 FQNEAQ (reference sequence). Trimming took 3 bases from V and 2 from J; bases not matched to a gene: 10.

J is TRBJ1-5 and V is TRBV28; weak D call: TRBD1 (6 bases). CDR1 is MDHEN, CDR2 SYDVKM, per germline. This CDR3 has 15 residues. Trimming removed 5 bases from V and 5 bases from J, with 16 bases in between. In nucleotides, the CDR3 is TGTGCCAGCAGTCATACCAGGGAGGGGGATCAGCCCCAGCATTTT. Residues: CASSHTREGDQPQHF. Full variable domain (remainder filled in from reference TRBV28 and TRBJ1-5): DVKVTQSSRYLVKRTGEKVFLECVQDMDHENMFWYRQDPGLGLRLIYFSYDVKMKEKGDIPEGYSVSREKKERFSLILESASTNQTSMYLCASSHTREGDQPQHFGDGTRLSIL.

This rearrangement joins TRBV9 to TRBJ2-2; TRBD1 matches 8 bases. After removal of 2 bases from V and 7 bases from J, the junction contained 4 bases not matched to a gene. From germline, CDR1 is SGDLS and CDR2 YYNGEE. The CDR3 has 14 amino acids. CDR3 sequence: CASSVSGGSGELFF. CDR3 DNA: TGTGCCAGCAGCGTTTCAGGGGGCAGCGGGGAGCTGTTTTTT.

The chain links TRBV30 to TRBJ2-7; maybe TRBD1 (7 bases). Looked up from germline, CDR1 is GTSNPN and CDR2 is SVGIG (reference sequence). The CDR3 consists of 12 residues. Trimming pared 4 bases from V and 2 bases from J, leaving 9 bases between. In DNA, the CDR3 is TGTGCCTGGACAGGGGGGACCTACGAGCAGTACTTC. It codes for CAWTGGTYEQYF.

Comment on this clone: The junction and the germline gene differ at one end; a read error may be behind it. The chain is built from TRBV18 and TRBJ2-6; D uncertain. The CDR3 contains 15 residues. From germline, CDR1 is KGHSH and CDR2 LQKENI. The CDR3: CASSPPYSGANVLTF. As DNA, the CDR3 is TGTGCCAGCTCTCCACCATACTCTGGGGCCAACGTCCTGACTTTC.

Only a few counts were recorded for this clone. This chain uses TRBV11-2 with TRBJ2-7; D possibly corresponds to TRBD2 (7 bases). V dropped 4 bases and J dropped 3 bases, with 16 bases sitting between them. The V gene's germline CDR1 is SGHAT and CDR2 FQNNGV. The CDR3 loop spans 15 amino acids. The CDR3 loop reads CASSSGGGSGYEQYF. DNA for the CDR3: TGTGCCAGCAGCTCTGGCGGGGGCTCCGGCTACGAGCAGTACTTC.

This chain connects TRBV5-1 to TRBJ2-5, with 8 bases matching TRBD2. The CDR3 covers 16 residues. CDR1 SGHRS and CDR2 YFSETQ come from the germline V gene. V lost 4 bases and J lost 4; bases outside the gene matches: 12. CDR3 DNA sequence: TGCGCCAGCAGCCCACTACTAGCGGTGGGGGGAGAGACCCAGTACTTC. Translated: CASSPLLAVGGETQYF.

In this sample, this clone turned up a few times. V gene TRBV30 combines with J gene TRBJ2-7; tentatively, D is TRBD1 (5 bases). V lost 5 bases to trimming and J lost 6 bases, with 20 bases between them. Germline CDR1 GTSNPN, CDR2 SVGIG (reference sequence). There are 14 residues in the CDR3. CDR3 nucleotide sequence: TGTGCCTGGGGACCGGACACCGGGTATGGCGAGCAGTACTTC. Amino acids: CAWGPDTGYGEQYF.

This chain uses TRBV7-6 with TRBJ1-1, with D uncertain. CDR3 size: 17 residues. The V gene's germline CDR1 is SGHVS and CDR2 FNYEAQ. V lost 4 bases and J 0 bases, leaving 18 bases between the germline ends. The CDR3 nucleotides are TGTGCCAGCAGCTCGGGAGCCGACCCCGGCATGAACACTGAAGCTTTCTTT. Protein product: CASSSGADPGMNTEAFF.

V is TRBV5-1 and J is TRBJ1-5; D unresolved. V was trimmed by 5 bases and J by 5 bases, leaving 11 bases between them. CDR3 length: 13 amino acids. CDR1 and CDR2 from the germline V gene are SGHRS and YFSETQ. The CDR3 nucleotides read TGCGCCAGCAGAATCACATTGGATCAGCCCCAGCATTTT. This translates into CASRITLDQPQHF.

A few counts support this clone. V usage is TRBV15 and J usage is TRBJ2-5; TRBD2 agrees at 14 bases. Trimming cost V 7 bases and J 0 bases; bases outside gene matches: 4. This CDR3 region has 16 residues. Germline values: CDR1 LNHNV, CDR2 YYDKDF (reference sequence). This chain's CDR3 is CATNPGLAGDQETQYF. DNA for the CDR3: TGTGCCACCAACCCGGGACTAGCGGGGGACCAAGAGACCCAGTACTTC.

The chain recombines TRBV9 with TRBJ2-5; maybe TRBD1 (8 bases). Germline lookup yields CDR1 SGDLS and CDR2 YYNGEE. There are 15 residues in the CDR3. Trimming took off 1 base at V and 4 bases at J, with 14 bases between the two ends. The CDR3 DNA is TGTGCCAGCAGCGTAAGAACAGGGGGGGCAGAGACCCAGTACTTC. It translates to CASSVRTGGAETQYF.

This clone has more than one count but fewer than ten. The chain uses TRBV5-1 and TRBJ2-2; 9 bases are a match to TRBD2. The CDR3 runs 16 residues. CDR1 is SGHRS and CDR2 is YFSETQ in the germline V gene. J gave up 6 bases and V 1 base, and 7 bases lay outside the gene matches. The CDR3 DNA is TGCGCCAGCAGCTTGTCTCTAGCGGGGCCTCCCGGGGAGCTGTTTTTT. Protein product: CASSLSLAGPPGELFF.

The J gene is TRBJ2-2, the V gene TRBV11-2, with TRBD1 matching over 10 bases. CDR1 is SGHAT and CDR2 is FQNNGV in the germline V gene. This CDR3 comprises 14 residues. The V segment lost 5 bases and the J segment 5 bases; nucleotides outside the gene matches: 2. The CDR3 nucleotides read TGTGCCAGCAGCACGGGACAGGGGACCGGGGAGCTGTTTTTT. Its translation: CASSTGQGTGELFF. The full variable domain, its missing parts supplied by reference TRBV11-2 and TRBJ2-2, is EAGVAQSPRYKIIEKRQSVAFWCNPISGHATLYWYQQILGQGPKLLIQFQNNGVVDDSQLPKDRFSAERLKGVDSTLKIQPAKLEDSAVYLCASSTGQGTGELFFGEGSRLTVL.

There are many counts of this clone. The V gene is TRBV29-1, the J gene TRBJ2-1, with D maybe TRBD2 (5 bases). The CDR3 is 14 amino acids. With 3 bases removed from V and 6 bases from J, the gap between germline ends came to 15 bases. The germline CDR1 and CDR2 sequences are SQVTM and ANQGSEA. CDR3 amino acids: CSVESGPLVNEQFF. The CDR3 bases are TGCAGCGTTGAGAGCGGACCACTAGTCAATGAGCAGTTCTTC.

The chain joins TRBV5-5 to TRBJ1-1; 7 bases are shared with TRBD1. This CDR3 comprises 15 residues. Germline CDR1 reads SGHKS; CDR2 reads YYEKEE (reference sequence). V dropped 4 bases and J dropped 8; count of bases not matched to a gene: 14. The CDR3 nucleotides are TGTGCCAGCAGCCCTGCCGGGACAGCATTCAGAGAAGCTTTCTTT. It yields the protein CASSPAGTAFREAFF.